The T cell receptor beta chain under discussion was sequenced for a study of T cell clones after liver transplantation. Study in general: Graft-donor-reactive sequences were compared with third-party-reactive TCRbeta sequences from pre-transplant mixed lymphocyte reactions.

The CDR3 length is 15 residues. Germline lookup yields CDR1 LNHDA and CDR2 SQIVND (reference sequence). V was shortened by 7 bases and J by 0 bases, with 13 bases between the two germline ends. Only in-frame clones appear in the TCRdb table, and some are missing; sequencing was by immunoSEQ multiplex PCR. The sample holds more than 95,000 clones; approximately 90% are singletons and the top ten take around 0.83%. The sequence was collected from a human patient who received a liver transplant. Some T cells may have originated in the graft donor. The genes are TRBV19 and TRBJ1-5; maybe TRBD1 (5 bases). Sample: CD4+ T cells from blood, taken 12 months after liver transplant. The CDR3 is CASIQGTYSNQPQHF. The CDR3 DNA reads TGTGCCAGTATCCAGGGAACATATAGCAATCAGCCCCAGCATTTT.